The TCR beta chain under discussion was sequenced for a study of regulatory T cells in long-lasting Graves disease (dated by TCRdb to the early 2020s). Study-wide context: To count as having persistent Graves' disease, a patient had to have received antithyroid drug treatment for over 5 years with TSH receptor autoantibodies remaining persistently positive. Patients with persistent Graves' disease were compared with patients with newly diagnosed Graves' disease using TCR sequencing and RNA sequencing of peripheral blood. The study took place in China and was registered as a clinical trial. A total of around 35 samples were covered by TCR sequencing, comprising some 13 persistent and roughly 20 newly diagnosed Graves' disease patients. On average, persistent Graves' disease patients in the clinical cohort had been on antithyroid drugs for roughly 11 years.

The intended sense of this specimen's time point label: persistent/refractory GD, antithyroid drugs over 5 years with positive TRAb. For both TCR sequencing and RNA sequencing, RNA was extracted from PBMCs using TRIzol. Graves' disease was diagnosed according to American Thyroid Association guidelines. Recruitment of patients was carried out at an endocrinology department in Xi'an, China. From each patient, about 9.7 milliliters of peripheral blood was collected into an EDTA anticoagulant tube. Ficoll Paque Plus density gradient separation was used to isolate PBMCs, and no further T cell sorting was done. An Agilent 2100 Bioanalyzer and agarose gel were used to check RNA quality, and a NanoDrop 2000 was used to measure RNA concentration. Libraries came from multiplex PCR. The sample was run on an Illumina HiSeq 4000. TCR beta libraries were built with iRepertoire HTBI primers and Arm-PCR amplification of CDR3 regions. Gel purification was performed on PCR products prior to sequencing. Regarding the original processing steps: Gene usage analysis of CDR3 amino acid clonotypes used the approximately 62 TRBV and approximately 13 TRBJ segments found across samples. Filtered high-quality paired reads were merged into contigs using COPE and FqMerger. BLAST was used to align contigs to the IMGT TRBV, TRBD and TRBJ reference genes, and CDR3 was defined following IMGT. Clonotypes above 0.1% frequency were classified as highly expanded clones. Repertoire diversity was measured by Shannon entropy, and V-J evenness by the Gini coefficient. Public clonotypes were defined as clonotypes shared by more than one individual. TCRdb cleaned the public reads at Q25 with fastp, built clones with MiXCR and kept in-frame beta chains. Entries that share a CDR3 protein sequence are merged under the most common genes and DNA. The V and J calls and clone size are TCRdb's, not the authors'. The sample includes 300,000 to 400,000 distinct CDR3 sequences, with about 20% observed a single time. Jointly, the top ten make up roughly 29% of the sample.

What the work shows at the level of the full study, not this receptor alone: The authors acknowledged the small sample size as a limitation that may reduce accuracy. Sequencing and analysis were limited to the TCR beta chain. Compared with newly diagnosed patients, persistent Graves' disease patients had lower TCR Shannon entropy and fewer highly expanded clones, which suggests clonal expansion. Persistent patients shared more public clonotypes among themselves (2,741) than newly diagnosed patients did (nearly 1,000). Peripheral blood alone was examined, since thyroid tissue, which constituted the primary lesion, could not be accessed.

This clonotype was counted a few times. Its recognized antigen is unknown. No base-level quality is on record; no much larger clone is a single base apart. Source: peripheral blood mononuclear cells (PBMCs), taken when the disease was refractory, from a patient treated with antithyroid drugs. This clonotype was sampled from a female donor with Graves disease.

The CDR3 region: CASSQGDRGSYEQYF. The sequenced DNA: TGTGCCAGCAGCCAAGGGGACAGGGGGTCCTACGAGCAGTACTTC. The chain links TRBV3-1 with TRBJ2-7, with TRBD1 matching 11 junction bases. V lost 1 base and J lost 1 base, and the count of bases not matched to a germline gene is 0. The germline V gene (reference sequence) yields LGHDT for CDR1 and YNNKEL for CDR2. The CDR3 goes from the cysteine to the phenylalanine over 15 residues. Kept here is only the CDR3 DNA, which spans 45 bases and is read in frame from base 1.